The 25 T cell receptor beta chains in this list originate from one sample, sequenced in a study of blood T cell repertoires in COVID-19. Here immunoSEQ multiplex PCR was the method, and the copy in TCRdb shows in-frame clones only, minus some. This sample has 60,000 to 90,000 clones; around 90% occur once, and the top ten carry around 0.77%. The sample comprised peripheral blood. These TCRs come from an elderly woman with acute or convalescent COVID-19.

The CDR3 reads CASSEGLSTDTQYF. CDR3 nucleotides: TGTGCCAGCAGTGAAGGTCTCAGCACAGATACGCAGTATTTT. The J gene is TRBJ2-3, the V gene TRBV2; D unclear. V lost 1 base to trimming and J lost 0 bases, with 5 bases between them. The germline gives CDR1 SNHLY, CDR2 FYNNEI. The CDR3 consists of 14 residues.

V gene TRBV2 combines with J gene TRBJ1-5; 7 nucleotides align to TRBD1. The ends lost 8 bases at V and 0 bases at J; junction bases unmatched: 10. The length of the CDR3 is 16 residues. Germline assignment: CDR1 SNHLY and CDR2 FYNNEI. The CDR3 sequence: CASSPGQLYSNQPQHF. The DNA of the CDR3 is TGTGCCAGCTCACCGGGACAGCTCTATAGCAATCAGCCCCAGCATTTT.

The chain has TRBV7-9 and TRBJ1-2; 8 bases are shared with TRBD1. Losses at the gene ends were 0 bases for V and 5 bases for J; bases not matched to a gene: 5. The CDR3 spans 15 residues. The germline V gene encodes CDR1 SEHNR and CDR2 FQNEAQ (reference sequence). This CDR3 is CASSLARNRGYGYTF. DNA for the CDR3: TGTGCCAGCAGCTTAGCGAGAAACAGGGGGTATGGCTACACCTTC.

The V and J genes are TRBV5-4 and TRBJ2-5, with 10 bases lining up with TRBD1. This CDR3 has 14 residues. CDR1 SGHNT and CDR2 YYREEE come from the germline V gene (reference sequence). V lost 4 bases and J lost 5; bases outside the gene matches: 5. The CDR3 loop is CASSGQGVGETQYF. As DNA, the CDR3 is TGTGCCAGCAGCGGACAGGGGGTAGGTGAGACCCAGTACTTC. The entire variable domain, with the rest obtained from reference TRBV5-4 and TRBJ2-5, is as follows: ETGVTQSPTHLIKTRGQQVTLRCSSQSGHNTVSWYQQALGQGPQFIFQYYREEENGRGNFPPRFSGLQFPNYSSELNVNALELDDSALYLCASSGQGVGETQYFGPGTRLLVL.

V usage is TRBV4-3 and J usage is TRBJ1-2, with D possibly being TRBD1 (5 bases). From germline, CDR1 is LGHNA and CDR2 YSLEER. The V and J ends lost 0 bases and 8 bases respectively, with 13 bases between them. The length of the CDR3 is 14 residues. The CDR3 sequence is CASSQDWGGVGYTF. Here the CDR3 DNA reads TGCGCCAGCAGCCAAGATTGGGGAGGGGTCGGCTACACCTTC.

This clone was counted a single time. V gene TRBV19 combines with J gene TRBJ2-1; TRBD1 agrees at 7 bases. From germline, CDR1 is LNHDA and CDR2 SQIVND (reference sequence). The CDR3 has 18 amino acids. The V and J ends lost 0 bases and 2 bases, in that order; junction bases with no gene match: 10. The CDR3 is CASSIDFPGTETYNEQFF. As DNA, the CDR3 is TGTGCCAGTAGTATAGATTTCCCCGGGACAGAAACCTACAATGAGCAGTTCTTC.

The V and J genes are TRBV7-2 and TRBJ2-5; possibly TRBD2 for D (7 bases). Trimming took off 3 bases at V and 5 bases at J, with 16 bases between the two ends. Germline values: CDR1 SGHTA, CDR2 FQGNSA. The CDR3 is 15 residues long. The CDR3 DNA follows: TGTGCCAGCAGCTTTTCGGGGGGCCGGCAGGAGACCCAGTACTTC. Protein product: CASSFSGGRQETQYF.

This clone was counted between two and nine times. The genes are TRBV12-5 and TRBJ1-1; maybe TRBD1 (5 bases). V was pared by 7 bases and J by 2 bases, with 11 bases between. This CDR3 contains 13 residues. From germline, CDR1 is LGHNT and CDR2 FRNRAP. The CDR3 region has the DNA TGTGCTAGTGCGGGGGACGCTAACACTGAAGCTTTCTTT. This encodes CASAGDANTEAFF.

In nucleotides, the CDR3 is TGTGCCAGCAGCTTGAAGGGCGGGGACTACGAGCAGTACTTC. Amino acids: CASSLKGGDYEQYF. This sequence joins TRBV5-8 and TRBJ2-7; possible D gene TRBD2, 6 bases. This CDR3 has 14 residues. The V gene's germline CDR1 is SGHTS and CDR2 YDEGEE. V was trimmed by 1 base and J by 3 bases, leaving 11 bases between them.

The V call is TRBV3-1 (or the pseudogene TRBV3-2), the J call TRBJ1-5; D is unclear. Per germline, CDR1 LGHDT and CDR2 YNNKEL (reference sequence). The ends were cut back, 3 bases at V and 7 bases at J, with 10 bases in the middle. The CDR3 spans 13 residues. The DNA of the CDR3 is TGTGCCAGCAGCCACGGCGGGTGGCAGCCCCAGCATTTT. It yields the protein CASSHGGWQPQHF.

This chain uses TRBV6-6 with TRBJ1-3; the D gene is possibly TRBD1 (6 bases). V shed 0 bases and J shed 4 bases, with 10 bases lying between them. The length of the CDR3 is 15 residues. Per germline, CDR1 MNHNY and CDR2 SVGAGI (reference sequence). DNA of the CDR3: TGTGCCAGCAGTTACTCAGGGACACCAGGAAACACCATATATTTT. This translates into CASSYSGTPGNTIYF.

The chain carries TRBV18 and TRBJ2-7; 8 nucleotides match TRBD1. The V segment lost 6 bases and the J segment 5 bases; nucleotides outside the gene matches: 6. Germline V lookup: CDR1 KGHSH, CDR2 LQKENI. The CDR3 is made up of 13 amino acids. CDR3 DNA sequence: TGTGCCAGCTCCGGACAGGGATCTAACGAGCAGTACTTC. This sequence encodes CASSGQGSNEQYF.

The chain combines TRBV9 with TRBJ2-5; 10 bases fit TRBD2. Germline trimming cut 0 bases from V and 4 bases from J; bases unmatched to any gene: 9. The germline gives CDR1 SGDLS, CDR2 YYNGEE. The length of the CDR3 is 17 residues. Here the CDR3 reads CASSVEGSGGISETQYF. CDR3 nucleotides: TGTGCCAGCAGCGTAGAGGGTAGCGGGGGGATCTCAGAGACCCAGTACTTC.

The chain recombines TRBV5-6 with TRBJ2-2; D is uncertain. V lost 6 bases to trimming and J lost 3 bases, with 18 bases between them. Germline-derived CDR1 and CDR2 are SGHDT and YYEEEE. The CDR3 runs 16 residues. CDR3 protein: CASNHGYSQYTGELFF. The CDR3 DNA reads TGTGCCAGCAACCATGGATATTCACAGTACACCGGGGAGCTGTTTTTT.

The chain employs TRBV19 and TRBJ2-3; tentative D call: TRBD1 (6 bases). In germline, CDR1 is LNHDA, CDR2 SQIVND (reference sequence). V was clipped by 4 bases and J by 2 bases, with 16 bases between them. The CDR3 is 16 amino acids. The CDR3 protein is CASSNRAASSTDTQYF. In DNA, the CDR3 is TGTGCCAGTAGTAACAGGGCGGCTAGTTCCACAGATACGCAGTATTTT.

The table lists this clone with a few counts. The rearrangement links TRBV3-1 (or the pseudogene TRBV3-2) to TRBJ1-2; D is unclear. This CDR3 comprises 13 residues. V lost 1 base and J lost 4, with 7 bases in between. The germline CDR1 and CDR2 sequences are LGHDT and YNNKEL (reference sequence). In nucleotides, the CDR3 is TGTGCCAGCAGCCAAGGGCTCCGCTATGGCTACACCTTC. Amino acids: CASSQGLRYGYTF.

The chain uses TRBV20-1 and TRBJ2-3, with TRBD1 as a possible D gene (6 bases). This CDR3 is 16 amino acids long. Germline CDR1 reads DFQATT; CDR2 reads SNEGSKA (reference sequence). V was clipped by 3 bases and J by 2 bases, with 18 bases between them. DNA of the CDR3: TGCAGTGCTAGTGGACAGAGGACGGCCCTCACAGATACGCAGTATTTT. Translation: CSASGQRTALTDTQYF.

This clone was seen more than once but under ten times. The chain links TRBV27 to TRBJ1-6; D is unresolved. Germline CDR1 is MNHEY and CDR2 is SMNVEV (reference sequence). The length of the CDR3 is 12 residues. The V and J ends lost 6 bases and 6 bases respectively, with 6 bases between them. Written as DNA, the CDR3 is TGTGCCAGCAGGGGCTCTAATTCACCCCTCCACTTT. It yields the protein CASRGSNSPLHF.

The chain joins TRBV4-2 to TRBJ2-3, with TRBD2 matching 7 bases. This CDR3 comprises 17 residues. From germline, CDR1 is LGHNA and CDR2 YNFKEQ. With 1 base clipped from V and 1 base from J, the junction kept 8 bases outside the gene matches. The CDR3 loop is CASSQVGSSGGTDTQYF. Written as DNA, the CDR3 is TGTGCCAGCAGCCAAGTAGGATCTAGCGGAGGCACAGATACGCAGTATTTT.

The chain has TRBV11-2 and TRBJ1-2, with D perhaps TRBD1 (6 bases). The CDR3 is made up of 16 amino acids. Germline CDR1 is SGHAT and CDR2 is FQNNGV. V was trimmed by 1 base and J by 7 bases, leaving 19 bases between them. CDR3 nucleotides: TGTGCCAGCAGCTTAGGAGTAGTCTTCACAGGGTTTGGCTACACCTTC. Amino acids: CASSLGVVFTGFGYTF.

The rearrangement joins TRBV2 to TRBJ1-2; 9 positions agree with TRBD1. Germline V CDR1 and CDR2: SNHLY, FYNNEI. The V and J ends lost 0 bases and 8 bases, in that order; junction bases with no gene match: 7. The CDR3 runs to 15 residues. CDR3 loop: CASSEARTGAGGYTF. CDR3 nucleotide sequence: TGTGCCAGCAGTGAAGCGAGGACAGGGGCTGGCGGCTACACCTTC.

A few counts support this clone. V gene TRBV29-1 combines with J gene TRBJ1-1; 9 bases agree with TRBD1. Germline CDR1 is SQVTM and CDR2 is ANQGSEA. The CDR3 length is 15 residues. Trimming removed 1 base from V and 1 base from J; junction bases left unmatched: 4. CDR3 in amino acids: CSVEVPDRGNTEAFF. The CDR3 DNA follows: TGCAGCGTTGAAGTCCCGGACAGGGGGAACACTGAAGCTTTCTTT.

This sequence joins TRBV6-5 and TRBJ2-1; 10 positions agree with TRBD1. The CDR3 has 16 amino acids. Looked up from germline, CDR1 is MNHEY and CDR2 is SVGAGI. V lost 4 bases, J lost 6 bases, and 9 bases stayed unmatched. The CDR3 DNA reads as TGTGCCAGCAGTTGTCCGACAGGGGGCTTTTGCAATGAGCAGTTCTTC. Translating it yields CASSCPTGGFCNEQFF.

This clone was seen once. The CDR3, as DNA: TGTGCCAGCAGCTTCCGAAGGGACAGGGTTTACGAGCAGTACTTC. Its protein product is CASSFRRDRVYEQYF. The chain joins TRBV7-2 to TRBJ2-7; TRBD1 aligns across 9 bases. The CDR3 spans 15 residues. Unmatched junction bases numbered 7, after V lost 3 bases and J lost 4 bases. CDR1 is SGHTA and CDR2 is FQGNSA in the germline V gene.

This clone turned up a few times. This chain connects TRBV11-2 to TRBJ1-2, with TRBD1 as a possible D gene (5 bases). The germline V gene has CDR1 SGHAT and CDR2 FQNNGV. The CDR3 length is 16 residues. V lost 3 bases and J lost 6, with 20 bases in between. CDR3 loop: CASSFGLRPGGDGYTF. The CDR3 DNA reads as TGTGCCAGCAGCTTTGGCCTACGCCCCGGAGGGGATGGCTACACCTTC.